This is a list of T cell receptor beta chains from one sample in a study of blood T cell repertoires in COVID-19. Clones were sequenced by immunoSEQ multiplex PCR, and TCRdb holds only the in-frame ones, with some missing. The data hold about 200,000 clones, with almost 85% observed a single time. The source material was peripheral blood. The receptor set was obtained from a human donor with acute or convalescent COVID-19. The donor label of this sample is uncertain. Each CDR3 is given with its conserved first and last residue.

V: TRBV11-1; J: TRBJ2-1; CDR3: CASSLARGLAGIYNEQFF
V: TRBV7-2; J: TRBJ1-1; CDR3: CASSLQGNTEAFF
V: TRBV5-1; J: TRBJ1-6; CDR3: CASSLDVGQGSPLHF
V: TRBV21-1; J: TRBJ2-3; CDR3: CASTFTDTQYF
V: TRBV28; J: TRBJ2-7; CDR3: CASSRSRGQRYEQYF
V: TRBV27; J: TRBJ1-6; CDR3: CASRGQGVSSPLHF
V: TRBV27; J: TRBJ1-2; CDR3: CASSLTGTGGLYGYTF
V: TRBV6-5; J: TRBJ2-5; CDR3: CASSYTTGGQETQYF
V: TRBV28; J: TRBJ1-2; CDR3: CASSLKDRFNYGYTF
V: TRBV9; J: TRBJ2-1; CDR3: CASSVVPGVYNEQFF
V: TRBV6-6; J: TRBJ2-7; CDR3: CASSYSPGQGDEQYF
V: TRBV7-9; J: TRBJ2-1; CDR3: CASSLTSGYNEQFF